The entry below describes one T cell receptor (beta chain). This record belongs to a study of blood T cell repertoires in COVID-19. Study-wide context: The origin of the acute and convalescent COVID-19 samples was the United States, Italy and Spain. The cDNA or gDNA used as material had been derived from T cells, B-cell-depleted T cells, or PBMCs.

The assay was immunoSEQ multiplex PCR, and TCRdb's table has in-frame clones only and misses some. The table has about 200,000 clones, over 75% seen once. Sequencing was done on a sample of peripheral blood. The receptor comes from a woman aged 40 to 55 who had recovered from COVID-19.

CDR3 region: CASSSRAPSNEQFF. In nucleotides, the CDR3 is TGTGCCAGCAGTTCGAGGGCCCCCTCCAATGAGCAGTTCTTC. J is TRBJ2-1 and V is TRBV6-5; tentative D call: TRBD2 (5 bases). Trimming removed 4 bases at V and 6 bases at J, with 13 bases between. The CDR3 totals 14 residues. Germline V CDR1 and CDR2: MNHEY, SVGAGI.